This T cell receptor (beta chain) was retrieved from a study of molecular identifiers for immune sequencing clone quantification. The CDR3 length is 12 residues. Trimming removed 1 base from V and 6 bases from J, with 4 bases in between. Germline V gives CDR1 LNHDA, CDR2 SQIVND (reference sequence). Many counts were recorded for this clonotype. Using its own MiXCR run on the PCR reads, TCRdb lists one record per CDR3 protein. This table holds about 640,000 distinct CDR3 sequences, approximately 20% found once. The chain links TRBV19 to TRBJ1-5; D unresolved. Sequenced material: naive CD8+ T cells from blood, with Jurkat cell RNA spiked in. Subset in this sample: FACS-sorted CD8+CD4-CCR7+CD45RA+ naive T cells. The origin of this receptor is a human donor in good health. Some libraries in this study had Jurkat cell RNA spiked in. The DNA of the CDR3 is TGTGCCAGTAGTATAGGGCTTCAGCCCCAGCATTTT. Amino acids: CASSIGLQPQHF.